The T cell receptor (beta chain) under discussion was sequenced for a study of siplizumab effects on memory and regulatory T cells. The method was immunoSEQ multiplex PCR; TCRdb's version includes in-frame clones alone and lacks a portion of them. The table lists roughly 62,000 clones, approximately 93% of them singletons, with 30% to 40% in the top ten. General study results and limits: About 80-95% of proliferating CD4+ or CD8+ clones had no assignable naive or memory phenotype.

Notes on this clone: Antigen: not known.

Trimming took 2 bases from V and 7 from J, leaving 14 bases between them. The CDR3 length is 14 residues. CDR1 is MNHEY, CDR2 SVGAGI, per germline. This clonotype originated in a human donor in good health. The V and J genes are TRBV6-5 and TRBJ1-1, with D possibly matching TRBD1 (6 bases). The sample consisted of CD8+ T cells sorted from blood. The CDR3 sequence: CASSYTLGGVEAFF. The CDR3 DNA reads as TGTGCCAGCAGTTACACCCTAGGGGGGGTTGAAGCTTTCTTT.